A selection of T cell receptor beta chains follows, all from one sample in a study of Ad26.COV2.S vaccination and SARS-CoV-2 variants. Measured with immunoSEQ multiplex PCR; TCRdb has only the in-frame clones, and not every one. The table includes some 400,000 clones, 75% to 90% detected once. Here the sequenced sample was peripheral blood, taken in a trial of Ad26.COV2.S vaccine versus placebo. The receptor source for this set is a person aged 18-60 years who received the Ad26.COV2.S COVID-19 vaccine or a placebo. Both conserved end residues are part of each CDR3. D genes are given only for firm matches. Where a row states a size, it is once, few, many or the class of an expanded clone; other rows omit it.

. | TRBJ2-2 | TRBV7-2 | . | CASSLEGVNTGELFF | TGTGCCAGCAGCTTAGAAGGGGTCAACACCGGGGAGCTGTTTTTT
. | TRBJ1-4 | TRBV11-2 | . | CASRPSFRGISNEKLFF | TGTGCCAGCAGACCAAGTTTTAGGGGGATTAGTAATGAAAAACTGTTTTTT
. | TRBJ1-5 | TRBV6-1 | few | CASSEANSNQPQHF | TGTGCCAGCAGTGAAGCTAATAGCAATCAGCCCCAGCATTTT
TRBD2 | TRBJ2-1 | TRBV27 | . | CASRQGTSGRAGNEQFF | TGTGCCAGCAGACAGGGGACTAGCGGGAGGGCCGGCAATGAGCAGTTCTTC
TRBD1 | TRBJ2-7 | TRBV13 | . | CASSTEDRGLGSDEQYF | TGTGCCAGCAGCACCGAGGACAGGGGGCTGGGATCCGACGAGCAGTACTTC
TRBD2 | TRBJ2-3 | TRBV27 | once | CASSILAGGTTDTQYF | TGTGCCAGCAGTATACTAGCGGGAGGAACCACAGATACGCAGTATTTT
. | TRBJ2-2 | TRBV11-2 | . | CASTQGTVNTGELFF | TGTGCCAGCACCCAAGGGACTGTGAACACCGGGGAGCTGTTTTTT
. | TRBJ2-5 | TRBV4-1 | . | CASSQDSRGQETQYF | TGCGCCAGCAGCCAAGATTCACGAGGCCAAGAGACCCAGTACTTC
TRBD2 | TRBJ2-5 | TRBV15 | . | CATSSTSGRETQYF | TGTGCCACCAGCAGCACTAGCGGGAGGGAGACCCAGTACTTC
. | TRBJ2-1 | TRBV19 | . | CASRAGLPRDEQFF | TGTGCCAGTAGGGCGGGACTCCCGAGGGATGAGCAGTTCTTC
TRBD1 | TRBJ2-2 | TRBV4-2 | . | CASSQDLGQALTPNTGELFF | TGTGCCAGCAGCCAAGACCTGGGACAGGCACTGACTCCGAACACCGGGGAGCTGTTTTTT
. | TRBJ1-1 | TRBV19 | . | CASSIVRGPRAFF | TGTGCCAGTAGTATAGTCCGGGGACCGAGAGCTTTCTTT